These 20 T cell receptor beta chains originate from one sample sequenced in a study of cytomegalovirus exposure and HLA in healthy donors. Using immunoSEQ multiplex PCR, the repertoire was profiled, and TCRdb retains in-frame clones only, with some absent. In the table there are 80,000 to 100,000 clones, 87% of which are singletons. Sequenced input: PBMCs. These receptors were obtained from a woman aged 25-40 years in good health and CMV-seronegative.

The V and J genes are TRBV5-4 and TRBJ2-7; D is ambiguous. Trimming shortened V by 3 bases and J by 2 bases, and 12 bases separated the two germline ends. CDR1 is SGHNT and CDR2 is YYREEE in the germline V gene (reference sequence). This CDR3 contains 14 residues. CDR3 amino acids: CASSSSTVTYEQYF. As DNA, the CDR3 is TGTGCCAGCAGCTCCTCGACTGTTACCTACGAGCAGTACTTC. Looking up the rest from reference TRBV5-4 and TRBJ2-7 gives the full variable domain: ETGVTQSPTHLIKTRGQQVTLRCSSQSGHNTVSWYQQALGQGPQFIFQYYREEENGRGNFPPRFSGLQFPNYSSELNVNALELDDSALYLCASSSSTVTYEQYFGPGTRLTVT.

V is TRBV7-3 and J is TRBJ2-1; 8 positions agree with TRBD2. Per germline, CDR1 SGHTA and CDR2 FQGTGA. This CDR3 is 15 amino acids long. The V segment lost 4 bases and the J segment 6 bases; nucleotides outside the gene matches: 8. CDR3 amino acids: CASSSSGGGSNEQFF. The CDR3 DNA reads as TGTGCCAGCAGCTCCTCTGGCGGGGGGAGCAATGAGCAGTTCTTC. The full variable domain, its missing parts supplied by reference TRBV7-3 and TRBJ2-1, is GAGVSQTPSNKVTEKGKYVELRCDPISGHTALYWYRQSLGQGPEFLIYFQGTGAADDSGLPNDRFFAVRPEGSVSTLKIQRTERGDSAVYLCASSSSGGGSNEQFFGPGTRLTVL.

V and J are TRBV6-1 and TRBJ1-2; D is possibly TRBD1 (5 bases). Trimming removed 0 bases from V and 4 bases from J, with 9 bases in between. Per germline, CDR1 MNHNS and CDR2 SASEGT. This CDR3 is built from 14 residues. The CDR3 DNA is TGTGCCAGCAGTGAAGCGGGGCAGTTCTATGGCTACACCTTC. This translates into CASSEAGQFYGYTF.

The V call is TRBV7-8, the J call TRBJ1-2, with TRBD1 matching over 10 bases. Per the germline V gene, CDR1 is SGHVS and CDR2 is FQNEAQ. V was pared by 5 bases and J by 4 bases, with 7 bases of the junction left unmatched. The CDR3 length is 15 residues. In DNA form, the CDR3 reads TGTGCCAGCAGCCCCCTTGGGACAGGGGTCTATGGCTACACCTTC. It specifies CASSPLGTGVYGYTF.

This chain connects TRBV2 to TRBJ2-7; perhaps TRBD1 as D (5 bases). Deletions cut 8 bases from V and 0 bases from J, with 20 bases between. CDR1 is SNHLY, CDR2 FYNNEI, per germline. The CDR3 runs 16 residues. CDR3 in amino acids: CASPSQGGISSYEQYF. The CDR3 DNA is TGTGCCAGCCCAAGCCAGGGCGGAATTTCCTCCTACGAGCAGTACTTC.

This rearrangement joins TRBV15 to TRBJ2-7; D gene ambiguous. The V and J ends lost 4 bases and 3 bases respectively, with 16 bases between them. There are 15 residues in the CDR3. The germline V gene encodes CDR1 LNHNV and CDR2 YYDKDF (reference sequence). The CDR3 nucleotides are TGTGCCACCAGCACTGAGGCTAGTGTAGACTACGAGCAGTACTTC. Translation gives CATSTEASVDYEQYF.

This sequence joins TRBV19 and TRBJ1-6; 8 nucleotides line up with TRBD1. J was trimmed by 10 bases and V by 9 bases; bases with no gene match: 8. The CDR3 loop spans 13 amino acids. Germline V gives CDR1 LNHDA, CDR2 SQIVND (reference sequence). The DNA for the CDR3 is TGTGCCAGCGGGACAGGACCTTTATCACCCCTCCACTTT. Translating it yields CASGTGPLSPLHF.

The V gene is TRBV20-1, the J gene TRBJ1-1; D is unresolved. The V gene's germline CDR1 is DFQATT and CDR2 SNEGSKA (reference sequence). Trimming took 2 bases from V and 5 from J, leaving 3 bases between them. The CDR3 is 10 amino acids. DNA for the CDR3: TGCAGTGCTAGACGGACTGAAGCTTTCTTT. Translated: CSARRTEAFF.

The chain combines TRBV2 with TRBJ2-7; 9 nucleotides match TRBD1. The CDR3 totals 15 residues. The germline CDR1 and CDR2 sequences are SNHLY and FYNNEI. Trimming at V came to 7 bases and at J to 2 bases, leaving 9 bases not matched to a gene. DNA of the CDR3: TGTGCCAGCACCACCGGGACAGGGCCACCCTACGAGCAGTACTTC. Its protein is CASTTGTGPPYEQYF.

The chain recombines TRBV27 with TRBJ1-3; D is perhaps TRBD1 (6 bases). In germline, CDR1 is MNHEY, CDR2 SMNVEV (reference sequence). The CDR3 spans 15 residues. V was clipped by 2 bases and J by 6 bases, with 14 bases between them. The CDR3 DNA reads as TGTGCCAGCAGTTTAGGTCGGACAGAGGCAAACACCATATATTTT. Its protein product is CASSLGRTEANTIYF.

V and J are TRBV15 and TRBJ2-3; D remains unclear. Germline lookup yields CDR1 LNHNV and CDR2 YYDKDF (reference sequence). Between the trimmed V and J ends, which lost 1 base and 6 bases, there was a span of 14 bases. CDR3 size: 15 residues. The chain's CDR3 is CATSRARLYSDTQYF. The CDR3 region has the DNA TGTGCCACCAGCAGAGCCCGGTTATATTCGGATACGCAGTATTTT. Drawing the rest from reference TRBV15 and TRBJ2-3, the complete variable domain is DAMVIQNPRYQVTQFGKPVTLSCSQTLNHNVMYWYQQKSSQAPKLLFHYYDKDFNNEADTPDNFQSRRPNTSFCFLDIRSPGLGDTAMYLCATSRARLYSDTQYFGPGTRLTVL.

The V and J genes are TRBV11-1 and TRBJ2-1, with 9 nucleotides matching TRBD2. Germline V lookup: CDR1 SGHAT, CDR2 FQDESV (reference sequence). Losses at the gene ends were 4 bases for V and 8 bases for J; bases not matched to a gene: 9. CDR3 length: 15 amino acids. The CDR3 here is CASSSISGSSYEQFF. DNA for the CDR3: TGTGCCAGCAGCTCGATTAGCGGGAGTAGCTATGAGCAGTTCTTC.

J is TRBJ2-7 and V is TRBV27; 10 bases are shared with TRBD1. J was trimmed by 3 bases and V by 3 bases; bases with no gene match: 2. Germline V CDR1 and CDR2: MNHEY, SMNVEV (reference sequence). This CDR3 is built from 14 residues. For the CDR3, the DNA is TGTGCCAGCAGTTTTAGGACAGGGGGCTACGAGCAGTACTTC. Translation: CASSFRTGGYEQYF.

This clone was seen a few times. The chain joins TRBV2 to TRBJ2-1, with a tentative D call TRBD2 (6 bases). CDR3 length equals 13 residues. Germline assignment: CDR1 SNHLY and CDR2 FYNNEI. Between the trimmed V and J ends, which lost 5 bases and 2 bases, there was a span of 7 bases. DNA of the CDR3: TGTGCCAGCAGTCGACTAGCCTACAATGAGCAGTTCTTC. Translating gives CASSRLAYNEQFF.

This rearrangement joins TRBV7-2 to TRBJ2-1, with 9 bases identical to TRBD1. This CDR3 has 15 residues. Germline CDR1 and CDR2: SGHTA and FQGNSA. Trimming at V came to 6 bases and at J to 7 bases, leaving 10 bases not matched to a gene. CDR3 sequence reads: CASRSGTGWVNEQFF. The CDR3 bases are TGTGCCAGCAGGTCCGGGACAGGGTGGGTGAATGAGCAGTTCTTC.

The chain combines TRBV9 with TRBJ2-2, with D possibly being TRBD2 (5 bases). V dropped 5 bases and J dropped 0 bases, with 11 bases sitting between them. The CDR3 sequence is 15 residues long. CDR1 is SGDLS and CDR2 is YYNGEE in the germline V gene. In nucleotides, the CDR3 is TGTGCCAGCAGACGCAGCGGAACGAACACCGGGGAGCTGTTTTTT. It codes for CASRRSGTNTGELFF. The complete variable domain, with remaining parts taken from reference TRBV9 and TRBJ2-2, reads DSGVTQTPKHLITATGQRVTLRCSPRSGDLSVYWYQQSLDQGLQFLIQYYNGEERAKGNILERFSAQQFPDLHSELNLSSLELGDSALYFCASRRSGTNTGELFFGEGSRLTVL.

V usage is TRBV7-9 and J usage is TRBJ2-7, with TRBD1 as a possible D gene (5 bases). The CDR3 covers 15 residues. V was trimmed by 3 bases and J by 3 bases, leaving 15 bases between them. Germline V gene data show CDR1 as SEHNR and CDR2 as FQNEAQ (reference sequence). CDR3 DNA: TGTGCCAGCAGCTTGTCTGGGGCCTCAAACTACGAGCAGTACTTC. It specifies CASSLSGASNYEQYF. The full variable domain, its missing parts supplied by reference TRBV7-9 and TRBJ2-7, is DTGVSQNPRHKITKRGQNVTFRCDPISEHNRLYWYRQTLGQGPEFLTYFQNEAQLEKSRLLSDRFSAERPKGSFSTLEIQRTEQGDSAMYLCASSLSGASNYEQYFGPGTRLTVT.

The rearrangement uses TRBV9 and TRBJ2-3; 11 positions match TRBD2. The CDR3 consists of 16 residues. The germline CDR1 and CDR2 sequences are SGDLS and YYNGEE. With V trimmed by 0 bases and J by 5 bases, 5 bases remained unmatched. In DNA, the CDR3 is TGTGCCAGCAGCGTAGGGCTAGCGGGAGGTCGAGATACGCAGTATTTT. Its translation: CASSVGLAGGRDTQYF.

The chain combines TRBV5-4 with TRBJ2-1; maybe TRBD1 (6 bases). The CDR3 has 14 residues. The germline CDR1 and CDR2 sequences are SGHNT and YYREEE (reference sequence). V lost 5 bases and J 7 bases, leaving 16 bases between the germline ends. The CDR3 here is CASRSRTAMNEQFF. The CDR3, as DNA: TGTGCCAGCAGGTCGAGGACAGCGATGAATGAGCAGTTCTTC.

The chain has TRBV7-9 and TRBJ1-1, with TRBD1 as a possible D gene (5 bases). Deletions cut 1 base from V and 10 bases from J, with 10 bases between. This CDR3 spans 12 amino acids. Germline V gene data show CDR1 as SEHNR and CDR2 as FQNEAQ (reference sequence). The CDR3 protein is CASSLEGPGAFF. CDR3 sequence (DNA): TGTGCCAGCAGCTTAGAGGGGCCGGGAGCTTTCTTT.